These T cell receptor beta chains were read from a single sample in a study of shared clonotypes between healthy human individuals. The data were produced by immunoSEQ multiplex PCR, yet TCRdb's version contains in-frame clones alone and is incomplete. The sample lists approximately 640,000 clones, 90% occurring once. The sequenced sample was memory CD8+ T cells from PBMCs. Receptors were obtained from a man aged 18 to 29 in good health. Some clones in this sample may be carry-over from other donors' samples. CDR3s include the opening cysteine and the closing phenylalanine or tryptophan. Fields, in order: CDR3 length, D gene, V gene, clone size, J gene, CDR3 protein, CDR3 DNA. The D gene is left open where the match is weak. Where a row states a size, it is once, few, many or the class of an expanded clone; other rows omit it.

16	NA	TRBV14	NA	TRBJ2-1	CASSQAGLLPGAEQFF	TGTGCCAGCAGCCAAGCCGGACTACTACCTGGTGCTGAGCAGTTCTTC
14	NA	TRBV5-4	NA	TRBJ1-5	CASSDDRTNQPQHF	TGTGCCAGCAGCGACGACCGCACCAATCAGCCCCAGCATTTT
14	NA	TRBV5-4	NA	TRBJ1-2	CASSLVVGANGYTF	TGTGCCAGCAGCTTGGTAGTAGGGGCCAATGGCTACACCTTC
15	NA	TRBV9	NA	TRBJ1-5	CASSAGGQINQPQHF	TGTGCCAGCAGCGCCGGAGGACAAATCAATCAGCCCCAGCATTTT
14	NA	TRBV5-1	NA	TRBJ2-7	CASSLEGRAYEQYF	TGCGCCAGCAGCTTGGAGGGGCGAGCCTACGAGCAGTACTTC
13	TRBD1	TRBV28	NA	TRBJ1-4	CASSWDRGEKLFF	TGTGCCAGCAGCTGGGACAGGGGCGAAAAACTGTTTTTT
12	NA	TRBV29-1	NA	TRBJ2-1	CSVPRMGNEQFF	TGCAGCGTACCACGGATGGGGAATGAGCAGTTCTTC
17	TRBD2	TRBV7-9	NA	TRBJ2-1	CASSRGLAGTPGNEQFF	TGTGCCAGCAGCCGGGGACTAGCGGGTACTCCGGGGAATGAGCAGTTCTTC
17	NA	TRBV6-1	NA	TRBJ2-1	CASSEATGRFISDEQFF	TGTGCCAGCAGTGAAGCTACGGGACGCTTTATTAGTGATGAGCAGTTCTTC
14	NA	TRBV5-5	NA	TRBJ2-5	CASSLGRSQETQYF	TGTGCCAGCAGCTTGGGCAGGAGCCAAGAGACCCAGTACTTC
15	NA	TRBV9	NA	TRBJ1-5	CASSPGAISNQPQHF	TGTGCCAGCAGCCCGGGGGCCATTAGCAATCAGCCCCAGCATTTT
12	NA	TRBV13	few	TRBJ1-5	CASSLGGQPQHF	TGTGCCAGCAGCTTAGGGGGCCAGCCCCAGCATTTT
16	NA	TRBV9	NA	TRBJ2-2	CASSGPSAPTFGELFF	TGTGCCAGCAGCGGACCGAGCGCTCCCACGTTTGGGGAGCTGTTTTTT
16	TRBD2	TRBV4-1	NA	TRBJ2-4	CASSQEFAGGRGIQYF	TGCGCCAGCAGCCAAGAGTTTGCGGGAGGGCGGGGCATTCAGTACTTC
15	TRBD1	TRBV30	NA	TRBJ1-2	CAWSNWDRVGYGYTF	TGTGCCTGGAGTAATTGGGACAGGGTAGGCTATGGCTACACCTTC
15	NA	TRBV5-4	NA	TRBJ2-1	CASGHEMGSYNEQFF	TGTGCCAGCGGCCACGAGATGGGCTCCTACAATGAGCAGTTCTTC
13	NA	TRBV27	NA	TRBJ2-7	CASSLLAGHEQYF	TGTGCCAGCAGTTTACTGGCAGGGCACGAGCAGTACTTC
17	TRBD2	TRBV29-1	NA	TRBJ2-1	CSAGTSGILGPLREQFF	TGCAGCGCAGGGACTAGCGGGATTCTCGGGCCCTTAAGGGAGCAGTTCTTC
13	NA	TRBV9	NA	TRBJ1-5	CASSVGSGQPQHF	TGTGCCAGCAGCGTCGGGTCGGGTCAGCCCCAGCATTTT
16	NA	TRBV5-4	NA	TRBJ2-7	CASSFNGGGRGYEQYF	TGTGCCAGCAGCTTTAATGGGGGCGGACGAGGATACGAGCAGTACTTC
14	NA	TRBV12-5	NA	TRBJ1-5	CASALGPGGQPQHF	TGTGCTAGTGCCCTGGGACCCGGGGGGCAGCCCCAGCATTTT
16	NA	TRBV14	few	TRBJ1-1	CASSQSGRLVNTEAFF	TGTGCCAGCAGTCAATCAGGGCGCTTGGTTAACACTGAAGCTTTCTTT
14	TRBD2	TRBV5-4	NA	TRBJ2-7	CASSRGLAGREQYF	TGTGCCAGCAGCAGAGGGCTAGCGGGCCGGGAGCAGTACTTC
13	NA	TRBV29-1	NA	TRBJ2-1	CSVEGTVYNEQFF	TGCAGCGTGGAAGGGACGGTATACAATGAGCAGTTCTTC
13	NA	TRBV5-1	once	TRBJ2-7	CASSPGLIYEQYF	TGCGCCAGCAGCCCGGGACTTATCTACGAGCAGTACTTC
16	NA	TRBV5-1	NA	TRBJ2-7	CASSLALRSGQSEQYF	TGCGCCAGCAGCTTGGCGTTGCGGAGTGGACAATCCGAGCAGTACTTC
12	NA	TRBV28	NA	TRBJ2-1	CASSSNGGEQFF	TGTGCCAGCAGTTCAAATGGGGGTGAGCAGTTCTTC
13	NA	TRBV19	NA	TRBJ2-2	CASSIIWGGELFF	TGTGCCAGTAGTATCATATGGGGCGGGGAGCTGTTTTTT
10	NA	TRBV10-2	NA	TRBJ2-2	CASLSGELFF	TGCGCCAGCTTATCCGGGGAGCTGTTTTTT
13	NA	TRBV28	NA	TRBJ2-7	CASTPTETYEQYF	TGTGCCAGCACCCCGACAGAAACCTACGAGCAGTACTTC
17	TRBD2	TRBV4-1	NA	TRBJ2-2	CASSQLKREGITGELFF	TGCGCCAGCAGCCAACTAAAGCGGGAGGGTATCACCGGGGAGCTGTTTTTT
15	NA	TRBV27	few	TRBJ2-1	CASSLRQGLSIEQFF	TGTGCCAGCAGTTTAAGGCAGGGACTGTCCATTGAGCAGTTCTTC
15	NA	TRBV11-2	NA	TRBJ2-5	CASSWRGGYQETQYF	TGTGCCAGCAGCTGGAGGGGGGGGTACCAAGAGACCCAGTACTTC
12	NA	TRBV7-2	NA	TRBJ2-3	CASTLSFDTQYF	TGTGCCAGCACCCTATCATTCGATACGCAGTATTTT
12	NA	TRBV2	NA	TRBJ2-7	CASSEGPYEQYF	TGTGCCAGCAGTGAAGGCCCCTACGAGCAGTACTTC
14	NA	TRBV6-6	NA	TRBJ2-7	CASSSGTQSYEQYF	TGTGCCAGCAGTTCCGGGACTCAATCCTACGAGCAGTACTTC
14	TRBD2	TRBV11-2	NA	TRBJ2-7	CASSASGRSYEQYF	TGTGCCAGCAGCGCTAGCGGGAGGTCCTACGAGCAGTACTTC
16	NA	TRBV4-1	NA	TRBJ1-4	CASSQDLLSGSGKLFF	TGCGCCAGCAGCCAAGATCTGTTGTCGGGTAGCGGAAAACTGTTTTTT
15	TRBD1	TRBV18	once	TRBJ2-1	CASSPRDRTYNEQFF	TGTGCCAGCTCACCCCGGGACAGAACGTACAATGAGCAGTTCTTC
10	NA	TRBV20-1	many	TRBJ2-1	CSGVGDEQFF	TGCAGTGGAGTGGGCGATGAGCAGTTCTTC
13	NA	TRBV6-5	NA	TRBJ2-1	CASSRPFSNEQFF	TGTGCCAGCAGTCGGCCTTTTTCGAATGAGCAGTTCTTC
13	NA	TRBV27	NA	TRBJ2-7	CASRRPLSYEQYF	TGTGCCAGCAGACGACCCCTCTCCTACGAGCAGTACTTC
12	TRBD1	TRBV15	NA	TRBJ2-7	CATRDRGYEQYF	TGTGCCACGCGGGACAGGGGCTACGAGCAGTACTTC
17	NA	TRBV4-1	NA	TRBJ1-2	CASSQNQNLKRVNGYTF	TGCGCCAGCAGCCAAAACCAAAACTTAAAAAGGGTCAATGGCTACACCTTC
15	TRBD1	TRBV6-1	NA	TRBJ2-7	CASSEVWTGDYEQYF	TGTGCCAGCAGTGAAGTCTGGACAGGGGACTACGAGCAGTACTTC
15	NA	TRBV6-4	NA	TRBJ1-1	CASSVTAGTNTEAFF	TGTGCCAGCAGTGTAACAGCAGGAACGAACACTGAAGCTTTCTTT
14	NA	TRBV28	NA	TRBJ2-6	CASSLPSGANVLTF	TGTGCCAGCAGTTTGCCCTCTGGGGCCAACGTCCTGACTTTC
14	NA	TRBV5-6	once	TRBJ1-5	CASSMTDSNQPQHF	TGTGCCAGCAGTATGACAGACAGCAATCAGCCCCAGCATTTT
16	NA	TRBV7-9	NA	TRBJ2-1	CASSLAHGGRRVEQFF	TGTGCCAGCAGCTTAGCCCATGGAGGGAGGCGAGTTGAGCAGTTCTTC
15	NA	TRBV6-5	NA	TRBJ2-7	CASSYSWNGLDEQYF	TGTGCCAGCAGTTACTCGTGGAATGGGCTGGACGAGCAGTACTTC
15	TRBD2	TRBV5-4	NA	TRBJ2-1	CASSLSIAGENEQFF	TGTGCCAGCAGCTTATCAATAGCGGGGGAGAATGAGCAGTTCTTC
17	TRBD1	TRBV10-3	NA	TRBJ1-2	CAISESGRGHSNYGYTF	TGTGCCATCAGTGAGTCGGGCAGGGGGCACTCTAACTATGGCTACACCTTC
16	TRBD1	TRBV7-8	once	TRBJ1-2	CASSALSGQGVYGYTF	TGTGCCAGCAGCGCTCTTTCGGGACAGGGAGTCTATGGCTACACCTTC
13	NA	TRBV29-1	NA	TRBJ1-2	CSVVWQTNYGYTF	TGCAGCGTTGTTTGGCAGACTAACTATGGCTACACCTTC
14	TRBD2	TRBV2	once	TRBJ2-1	CASSVLAGVNEQFF	TGTGCCAGCAGTGTACTAGCGGGAGTTAATGAGCAGTTCTTC
14	TRBD1	TRBV4-1	NA	TRBJ2-7	CASRLGQGTYEQYF	TGCGCCAGCAGGCTAGGACAGGGAACCTACGAGCAGTACTTC
13	NA	TRBV14	NA	TRBJ2-7	CASSPSLFHEQYF	TGTGCCAGCAGCCCGAGCTTGTTCCACGAGCAGTACTTC
13	NA	TRBV7-2	NA	TRBJ2-1	CASSLSSHNEQFF	TGTGCCAGCAGCTTAAGCTCTCACAATGAGCAGTTCTTC
16	TRBD2	TRBV28	NA	TRBJ2-1	CASSWGREGLDNEQFF	TGTGCCAGCAGTTGGGGGCGGGAGGGGCTCGACAATGAGCAGTTCTTC